This TCR beta chain was obtained from a study of post-analysis software for immune sequencing data. Overall study context: Disease courses included relapsing-remitting, secondary progressive and progressive-relapsing multiple sclerosis.

Study-wide findings and caveats: Co-batched samples clustered tightly together by F measure. When compared against controls, multiple sclerosis patients showed significantly lower normalized Chao1 diversity. In patients, about five TRBV segments were more frequent than in controls, with TRBV5-6, TRBV5-1 and TRBV20-1 among them.

Details on this clonotype: Its matching antigen is unknown.

Every TCR beta cDNA library bore unique molecular identifiers. Researchers reported 520,000 or so cDNA molecules coming from roughly 1 to 10 million T cells. TCRdb reprocessed the PCR reads via MiXCR and lists one record per CDR3 protein. Here the sample spans approximately 260,000 distinct CDR3 sequences, 35% to 40% being singletons. The CDR3 contains 15 residues. Germline loops: CDR1 SGHRS, CDR2 YFSETQ. The ends were cut back, 7 bases at V and 9 bases at J, with 23 bases in the middle. The sequence derives from a girl between 10 and 17 years old with multiple sclerosis. The material sequenced was blood. V and J are TRBV5-1 and TRBJ2-1; D might be TRBD2 (6 bases). The CDR3 DNA reads as TGCGCCAGCCGAAAGGAGGGGCCAAACAGAAGTGAGCAGTTCTTC. Its protein is CASRKEGPNRSEQFF.